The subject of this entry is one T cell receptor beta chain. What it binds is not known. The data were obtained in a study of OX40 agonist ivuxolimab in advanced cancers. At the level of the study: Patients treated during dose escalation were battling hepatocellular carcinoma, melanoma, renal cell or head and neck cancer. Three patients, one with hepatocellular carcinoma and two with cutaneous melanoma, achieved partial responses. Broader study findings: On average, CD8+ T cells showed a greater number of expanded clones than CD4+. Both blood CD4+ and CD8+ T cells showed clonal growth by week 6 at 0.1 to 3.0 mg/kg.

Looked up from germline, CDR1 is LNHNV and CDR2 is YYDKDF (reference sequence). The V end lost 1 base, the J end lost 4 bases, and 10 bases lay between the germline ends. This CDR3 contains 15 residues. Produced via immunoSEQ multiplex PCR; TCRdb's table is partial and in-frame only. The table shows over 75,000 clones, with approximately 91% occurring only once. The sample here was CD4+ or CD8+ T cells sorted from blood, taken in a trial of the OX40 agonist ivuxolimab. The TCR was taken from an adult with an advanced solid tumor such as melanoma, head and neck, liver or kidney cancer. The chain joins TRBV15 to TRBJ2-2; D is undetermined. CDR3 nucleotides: TGTGCCACCAGCAGAGGCGGAATAATCACCGGGGAGCTGTTTTTT. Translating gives CATSRGGIITGELFF.